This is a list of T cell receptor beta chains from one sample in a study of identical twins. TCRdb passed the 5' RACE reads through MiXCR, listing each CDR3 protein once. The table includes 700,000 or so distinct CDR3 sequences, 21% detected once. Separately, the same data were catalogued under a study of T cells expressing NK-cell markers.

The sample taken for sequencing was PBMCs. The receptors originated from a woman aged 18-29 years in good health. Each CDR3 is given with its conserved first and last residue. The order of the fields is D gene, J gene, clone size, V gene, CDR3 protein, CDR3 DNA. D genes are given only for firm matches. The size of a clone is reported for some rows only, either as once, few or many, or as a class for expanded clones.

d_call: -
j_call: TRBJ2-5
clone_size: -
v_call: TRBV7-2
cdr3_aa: CASSGTLETQYF
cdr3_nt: TGTGCCAGCAGCGGGACTCTTGAGACCCAGTACTTC

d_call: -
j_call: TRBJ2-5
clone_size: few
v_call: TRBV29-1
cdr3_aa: CSTLPPGAQETQYF
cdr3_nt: TGCAGCACCCTGCCCCCTGGGGCCCAAGAGACCCAGTACTTC

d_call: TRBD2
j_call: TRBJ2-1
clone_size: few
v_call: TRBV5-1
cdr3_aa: CASSLEGLASSSYNEQFF
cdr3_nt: TGCGCCAGCAGCTTGGAGGGACTAGCATCGAGCTCCTACAATGAGCAGTTCTTC

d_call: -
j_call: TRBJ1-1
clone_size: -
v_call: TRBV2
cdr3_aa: CASSAFKGGTEAFF
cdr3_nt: TGTGCCAGCAGTGCCTTTAAAGGGGGCACTGAAGCTTTCTTT

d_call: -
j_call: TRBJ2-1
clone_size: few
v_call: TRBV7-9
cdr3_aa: CASEGSSGTNEQFF
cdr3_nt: TGTGCCAGCGAGGGGAGCTCCGGTACCAATGAGCAGTTCTTC

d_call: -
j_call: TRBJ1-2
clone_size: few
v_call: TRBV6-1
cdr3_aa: CASTEGQISPYGYTF
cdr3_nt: TGTGCCAGCACGGAGGGACAAATTAGCCCCTATGGCTACACCTTC

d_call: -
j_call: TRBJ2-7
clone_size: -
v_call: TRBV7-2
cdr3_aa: CASSTSPRGYEQYF
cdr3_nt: TGTGCCAGCAGCACAAGCCCCCGCGGCTACGAGCAGTACTTC

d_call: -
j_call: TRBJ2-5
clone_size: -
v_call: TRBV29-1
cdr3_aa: CSVARGGQETQYF
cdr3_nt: TGCAGCGTGGCGAGAGGTGGCCAAGAGACCCAGTACTTC

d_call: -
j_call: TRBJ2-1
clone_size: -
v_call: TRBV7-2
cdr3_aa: CASTPTILNEQFF
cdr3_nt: TGTGCCAGCACCCCGACTATTCTCAATGAGCAGTTCTTC

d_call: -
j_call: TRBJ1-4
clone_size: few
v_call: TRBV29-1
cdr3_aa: CSAIQPWDEKLFF
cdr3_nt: TGCAGCGCTATACAGCCCTGGGATGAAAAACTGTTTTTT

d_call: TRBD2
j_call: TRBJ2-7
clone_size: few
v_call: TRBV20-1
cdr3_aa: CSARDGARGGAAYEQYF
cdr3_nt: TGCAGTGCTAGAGACGGGGCCCGGGGGGGCGCCGCCTACGAGCAGTACTTC

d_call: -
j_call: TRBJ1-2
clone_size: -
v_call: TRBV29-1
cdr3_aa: CSVVPGGNGGYTF
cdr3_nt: TGCAGCGTTGTGCCTGGGGGGAACGGCGGCTACACCTTC

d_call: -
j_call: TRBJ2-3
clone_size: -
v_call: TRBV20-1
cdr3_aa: CSAWRGRGTQYF
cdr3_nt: TGCAGTGCCTGGAGAGGGAGAGGTACGCAGTATTTT

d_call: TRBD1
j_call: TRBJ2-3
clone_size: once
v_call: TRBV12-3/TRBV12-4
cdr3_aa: CATRDRESDTQYF
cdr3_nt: TGTGCCACTCGGGACAGGGAATCCGATACGCAGTATTTT

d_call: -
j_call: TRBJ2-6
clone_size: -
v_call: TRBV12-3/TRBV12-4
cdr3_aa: CASKRDSGANVLTF
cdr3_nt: TGTGCCAGCAAGAGGGACTCTGGGGCCAACGTCCTGACTTTC

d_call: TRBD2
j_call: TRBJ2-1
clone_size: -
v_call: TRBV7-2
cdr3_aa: CASSLISSGHNEQFF
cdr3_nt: TGTGCCAGCAGCTTAATCTCTAGCGGTCACAATGAGCAGTTCTTC

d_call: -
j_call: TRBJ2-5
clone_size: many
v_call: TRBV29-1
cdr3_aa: CSVEGTPLQETQYF
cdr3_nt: TGCAGCGTTGAAGGTACTCCATTACAAGAGACCCAGTACTTC

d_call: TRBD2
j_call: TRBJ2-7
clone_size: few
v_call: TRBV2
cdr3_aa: CASISQSVASGIYEQYF
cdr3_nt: TGTGCCAGCATCTCTCAGTCGGTAGCTAGCGGGATTTACGAGCAGTACTTC

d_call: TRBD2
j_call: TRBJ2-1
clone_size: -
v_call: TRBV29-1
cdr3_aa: CSVRKRGYNEQFF
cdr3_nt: TGCAGCGTTCGAAAGCGGGGCTACAATGAGCAGTTCTTC

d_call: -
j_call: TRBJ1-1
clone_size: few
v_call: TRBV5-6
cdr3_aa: CASSTMGTEAFF
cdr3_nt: TGTGCCAGCAGCACTATGGGTACTGAAGCTTTCTTT

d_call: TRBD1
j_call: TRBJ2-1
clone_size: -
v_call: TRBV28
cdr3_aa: CASSLPRTGRSEQFF
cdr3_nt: TGTGCCAGCAGTTTACCCCGGACAGGGCGGAGTGAGCAGTTCTTC

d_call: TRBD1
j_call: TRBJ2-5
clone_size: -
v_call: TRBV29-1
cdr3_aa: CSVIFRDRRETQYF
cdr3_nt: TGCAGCGTTATCTTCCGGGACAGACGAGAGACCCAGTACTTC

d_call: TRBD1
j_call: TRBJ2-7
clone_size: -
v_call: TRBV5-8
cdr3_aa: CASTLRTGSYEQYF
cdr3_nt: TGTGCCAGCACTCTTCGGACAGGGAGCTACGAGCAGTACTTC